The rows below give T cell receptor beta chains drawn from one sample of a study of graft-versus-host responses after intestinal transplantation. Some clones are missing from TCRdb's copy, which holds only in-frame ones; the method was immunoSEQ multiplex PCR. The sample lists about 91,000 clones; around 93% were seen once. Their antigens are not known. The sequencing here drew on unstimulated CD4+ T cells sorted from spleen or lymph node cells, taken before transplant. These TCRs come from a human donor who was the organ donor for an intestinal transplant. Each CDR3 is given with its conserved first and last residue. The D gene is left open where the match is weak. Some rows mark clone size as missing; the rest say once, few, many or name a class of expanded clone.

.	TRBV28	TRBD1	TRBJ1-5	TGTGCCAGCAGTCCCCTTGACAGGGGTCAGCCCCAGCATTTT	CASSPLDRGQPQHF
.	TRBV10-3	.	TRBJ2-5	TGTGCCATCAGTGGGGGGGACCGCGTGTTGCCCACCCAGTACTTC	CAISGGDRVLPTQYF
few	TRBV6-1	TRBD1	TRBJ1-5	TGTGCCAGCAGTGTGACAGGGGCTGTTAAGCCCCAGCATTTT	CASSVTGAVKPQHF
.	TRBV28	.	TRBJ1-2	TGTGCCAGCAGTTTACGGGGGTACGGCTACACCTTC	CASSLRGYGYTF
.	TRBV19	TRBD2	TRBJ2-7	TGTGCCTCGAAAAGGGGACTAGCCCAGCTCTACGAGCAGTACTTC	CASKRGLAQLYEQYF
.	TRBV19	TRBD1	TRBJ1-1	TGTGCCAGTAGGTTCGGGACAGTGAACACTGAAGCTTTCTTT	CASRFGTVNTEAFF
.	TRBV6-5	.	TRBJ2-3	TGTGCCAGCAGTTACATGCGGGACTTCACATATACGCAGTATTTT	CASSYMRDFTYTQYF
.	TRBV5-6	TRBD2	TRBJ2-3	TGTGCCAGCAGGGACGGGGGGGCAGGGACAGATACGCAGTATTTT	CASRDGGAGTDTQYF
.	TRBV5-8	TRBD2	TRBJ2-1	TGTGCCAGCAGCATGCTAGCGGGGAAGCCCTACAATGAGCAGTTCTTC	CASSMLAGKPYNEQFF
.	TRBV6-1	.	TRBJ2-1	TGTGCCAGCAGTGCCTCTAGTCCTGGCAATGAGCAGTTCTTC	CASSASSPGNEQFF
once	TRBV7-8	TRBD2	TRBJ2-3	TGTGCCAGCAGCTTAGTTTTCGGTCGGCTAGCGGGAGGGCCGCATACGCAGTATTTT	CASSLVFGRLAGGPHTQYF
.	TRBV7-2	.	TRBJ1-5	TGTGCCAGCAGCTTAGAAAGCGGTCAGCCCCAGCATTTT	CASSLESGQPQHF
.	TRBV7-2	TRBD1	TRBJ1-2	TGTGCCAGCAGCGCGACAGGGCGGGGCTACACCTTC	CASSATGRGYTF
.	TRBV9	TRBD1	TRBJ1-2	TGTGCCAGCAGAGAGCACAGGGGGCTCGGCTATGGCTACACCTTC	CASREHRGLGYGYTF
.	TRBV29-1	.	TRBJ1-1	TGCAGCGTTGAAGGGCAGGGGTGGGGAGATACTGAAGCTTTCTTT	CSVEGQGWGDTEAFF
.	TRBV7-2	.	TRBJ1-5	TGTGCCAGCAGCGTAGTGGTACAGGCAAACAATCAGCCCCAGCATTTT	CASSVVVQANNQPQHF
.	TRBV18	TRBD1	TRBJ1-1	TGTGCCAGCTCACCACGCTGGGACAGGGGGAACACTGAAGCTTTCTTT	CASSPRWDRGNTEAFF
once	TRBV5-1	.	TRBJ1-5	TGCGCCAGCAGCTTGGGAGCAGGGGAAAGCAATCAGCCCCAGCATTTT	CASSLGAGESNQPQHF
once	TRBV2	.	TRBJ2-5	TGTGCCAGCAGTGGACTGCTTCAAGAGACCCAGTACTTC	CASSGLLQETQYF
.	TRBV20-1	.	TRBJ2-3	TGCAGTGCTAGGGTAGTGGATACGCAGTATTTT	CSARVVDTQYF
.	TRBV28	TRBD1	TRBJ2-7	TGTGCCAGCAGTGAGGCGGGGACAGGGTCCCACGAGCAGTACTTC	CASSEAGTGSHEQYF
once	TRBV7-9	.	TRBJ2-3	TGTGCCAGCAGCTCGTCCCGTGGAGGGAGCACAGATACGCAGTATTTT	CASSSSRGGSTDTQYF
few	TRBV5-6	TRBD1	TRBJ1-6	TGTGCCAGCAGCTTGGGCGACAGGGCTTATTCACCCCTCCACTTT	CASSLGDRAYSPLHF
once	TRBV11-2	TRBD1	TRBJ2-1	TGTGCCAGCAGCTTATCACAGGGGGCTTACAATGAGCAGTTCTTC	CASSLSQGAYNEQFF
.	TRBV29-1	.	TRBJ2-1	TGCAGCGTTGAAGCGAGTCGGTACAATGAGCAGTTCTTC	CSVEASRYNEQFF
once	TRBV11-2	.	TRBJ2-5	TGTGCCAGCAGCTTAGGACGGGGTTGGGAAGAGACCCAGTACTTC	CASSLGRGWEETQYF
.	TRBV28	TRBD1	TRBJ1-2	TGTGCCAGCAGTTCATGGACAGGGGTAGGCTACACCTTC	CASSSWTGVGYTF
.	TRBV11-1	TRBD2	TRBJ2-7	TGTGCCAGCAGCTTCTATAGCGGGGCGCTAGGCGAGCAGTACTTC	CASSFYSGALGEQYF
.	TRBV4-1	.	TRBJ1-4	TGCGCCAGCAGCCAAGACGGAGGGGGGGTTGAAAAACTGTTTTTT	CASSQDGGGVEKLFF
.	TRBV28	.	TRBJ1-2	TGTGCCAGCGGGCCCCAGTATGGCTACACCTTC	CASGPQYGYTF
.	TRBV5-1	TRBD2	TRBJ2-3	TGCGCCAGCAGCTTGGGTTCTCCAGCGGGACGTCCAGATACGCAGTATTTT	CASSLGSPAGRPDTQYF
.	TRBV27	TRBD2	TRBJ2-2	TGTGCCAGCAAAAACCTAGCGGGAAGGACCGGGGAGCTGTTTTTT	CASKNLAGRTGELFF
.	TRBV12-5	TRBD1	TRBJ1-5	TGTGCTAGTGGTTTCGGGACAGTATCCCAGCCCCAGCATTTT	CASGFGTVSQPQHF
.	TRBV19	TRBD1	TRBJ1-2	TGTGCCAGTAGGGCAGGTAGGGGGCCTCGGGGCTACACCTTC	CASRAGRGPRGYTF
.	TRBV19	.	TRBJ2-1	TGTGCCAGTAGTGGTTTTAGTCGAAGGAGCTCCTACAATGAGCAGTTCTTC	CASSGFSRRSSYNEQFF
.	TRBV5-6	.	TRBJ2-5	TGTGCCAGCAGCTTGGGATTGCGGGCCCAAGAGACCCAGTACTTC	CASSLGLRAQETQYF
.	TRBV6-5	TRBD2	TRBJ2-7	TGTGCCAGCAGGGGGACTAGCGGCCCCTACGAGCAGTACTTC	CASRGTSGPYEQYF